This TCR beta chain was found in a study of graft-versus-host responses after intestinal transplantation. Overall study context: Isolated intestinal, liver-intestinal, or multivisceral transplants had been given to the recipients. Recipients across the board were started on anti-thymocyte globulin induction, then kept on tacrolimus and steroids for about 3 years. Notes on the study in general: Allografts of one patient group, those with graft-donor T cell macrochimerism, had high graft-versus-host to host-versus-graft clonal ratios. Early after transplant, HvG clones declined as circulating GvH clones peaked.

The protocol was immunoSEQ multiplex PCR, while the TCRdb copy is restricted to in-frame clones and leaves out a portion. The sample has tens of thousands of clones; roughly 84% are singletons. V dropped 7 bases and J dropped 0 bases, with 8 bases sitting between them. The CDR3 contains 13 residues. The germline CDR1 and CDR2 sequences are MNHEY and SVGAGI. A word on this clone: No antigen is known for it.

V gene TRBV6-5 combines with J gene TRBJ2-3; the D is unclear. Sequenced here: unstimulated CD4+ T cells sorted from spleen or lymph node cells, sampled before transplant. The receptor's source is a human donor who was the organ donor for an intestinal transplant. The CDR3 bases are TGTGCCAGCAAAACTCTAAGCACAGATACGCAGTATTTT. This translates into CASKTLSTDTQYF.